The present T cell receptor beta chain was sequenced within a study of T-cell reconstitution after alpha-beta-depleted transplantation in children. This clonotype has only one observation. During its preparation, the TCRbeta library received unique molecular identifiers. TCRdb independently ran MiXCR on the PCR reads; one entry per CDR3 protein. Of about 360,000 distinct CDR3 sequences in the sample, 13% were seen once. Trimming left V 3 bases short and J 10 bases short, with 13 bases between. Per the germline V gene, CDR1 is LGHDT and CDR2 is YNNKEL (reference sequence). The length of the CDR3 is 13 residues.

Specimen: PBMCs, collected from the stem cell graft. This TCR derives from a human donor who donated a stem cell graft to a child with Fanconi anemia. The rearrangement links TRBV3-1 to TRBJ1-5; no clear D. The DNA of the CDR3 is TGTGCCAGCAGCCAGGGAAGGGAGCAACCCCAGCATTTT. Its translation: CASSQGREQPQHF.